This T cell receptor (beta chain) derives from a study of beta chain features in type 1 diabetes. Study-wide results and caveats: In every one of the four CD4+ subsets, TCRB CDR3s were moderately but significantly shorter in Type 1 diabetes patients. PCR might pick shorter templates more often, in the same way for patients and controls.

There are 11 residues in the CDR3. The ends were cut back, 2 bases at V and 5 bases at J, with 3 bases in the middle. Germline CDR1 reads ENHRY; CDR2 reads SYGVKD. Staining for CD45RO/CCR7/CD25/CD127/CD95/CD27 allowed sorting of CD4+ naive, central memory, regulatory and stem cell-like memory cells. Every sorted population was more than 98% pure. The whole isolated RNA underwent reverse transcription, so sequencing captured expressed TCRB transcripts. Data came from immunoSEQ multiplex PCR; TCRdb stores just in-frame clones and leaves some out. Altogether about 120,000 clones are present, around 15% being singletons, with the ten largest covering about 2.1%. Only one count was recorded for this clone. The antigen remains undetermined. Other DNA sequences of this sample code for an identical CDR3.

The sequence was collected from a man under 40 with type 1 diabetes. Sequencing was done on a sample of central memory CD4+ T cells from blood. The rearrangement uses TRBV10-3 and TRBJ2-5, with unresolved D. The DNA of the CDR3 is TGTGCCATCAGTGAGGGTGAGACCCAGTACTTC. Protein: CAISEGETQYF.